A selection of T cell receptor beta chains follows, all from one sample in a study of shared clonotypes between healthy human individuals. Profiled with immunoSEQ multiplex PCR; TCRdb holds only in-frame clones, not every one. Among a few million clones listed, more than 80% were seen once. Sequenced input: naive CD4+ T cells sorted from blood. The receptor source for this set is a man younger than 30 in good health. The CDR3 runs from the conserved cysteine through the conserved F or W. A D gene is named only where the DNA matches it firmly. The listing skips clone size in some rows; elsewhere it reads once, few, many or a size class.

D gene: TRBD2; J gene: TRBJ2-4; clone size: once; V gene: TRBV7-2; CDR3 protein: CASSLASSGGAKNIQYF; CDR3 DNA: TGTGCCAGCAGCTTAGCCTCTAGCGGGGGAGCCAAAAACATTCAGTACTTC
D gene: .; J gene: TRBJ2-2; clone size: .; V gene: TRBV30; CDR3 protein: CAWSVHRQPNTGELFF; CDR3 DNA: TGTGCCTGGAGTGTACATAGGCAGCCGAACACCGGGGAGCTGTTTTTT
D gene: .; J gene: TRBJ1-2; clone size: .; V gene: TRBV4-2; CDR3 protein: CASSQDYGGGYGYTF; CDR3 DNA: TGTGCCAGCAGCCAAGACTATGGGGGCGGCTATGGCTACACCTTC
D gene: .; J gene: TRBJ1-1; clone size: .; V gene: TRBV7-2; CDR3 protein: CASSLVVAHEAFF; CDR3 DNA: TGTGCCAGCAGCTTAGTAGTCGCGCATGAAGCTTTCTTT
D gene: .; J gene: TRBJ1-1; clone size: .; V gene: TRBV7-2; CDR3 protein: CASSLGAGVNTEAFF; CDR3 DNA: TGTGCCAGCAGCTTAGGGGCAGGGGTGAACACTGAAGCTTTCTTT
D gene: .; J gene: TRBJ1-6; clone size: .; V gene: TRBV7-2; CDR3 protein: CASSPGKGSYNSPLHF; CDR3 DNA: TGTGCCAGCAGCCCCGGTAAAGGGTCCTATAATTCACCCCTCCACTTT
D gene: .; J gene: TRBJ1-1; clone size: .; V gene: TRBV28; CDR3 protein: CASRGGMNTEAFF; CDR3 DNA: TGTGCCAGCAGGGGGGGAATGAACACTGAAGCTTTCTTT
D gene: TRBD2; J gene: TRBJ2-3; clone size: .; V gene: TRBV5-1; CDR3 protein: CASSTRAGGPTDTQYF; CDR3 DNA: TGCGCCAGCAGCACAAGGGCGGGAGGGCCCACAGATACGCAGTATTTT
D gene: TRBD1; J gene: TRBJ2-5; clone size: once; V gene: TRBV5-1; CDR3 protein: CASSLVTGGQETQYF; CDR3 DNA: TGCGCCAGCAGCTTGGTTACAGGGGGCCAAGAGACCCAGTACTTC
D gene: .; J gene: TRBJ2-1; clone size: .; V gene: TRBV5-1; CDR3 protein: CASSQTGTLYNEQFF; CDR3 DNA: TGCGCCAGCAGCCAAACTGGGACACTCTACAATGAGCAGTTCTTC
D gene: TRBD2; J gene: TRBJ2-3; clone size: .; V gene: TRBV7-9; CDR3 protein: CASSLRLAGTDTQYF; CDR3 DNA: TGTGCCAGCAGCTTAAGGCTAGCGGGCACAGATACGCAGTATTTT
D gene: TRBD2; J gene: TRBJ2-7; clone size: once; V gene: TRBV6-5; CDR3 protein: CASSPGTRGNEQYF; CDR3 DNA: TGTGCCAGCAGCCCCGGGACTAGAGGCAACGAGCAGTACTTC
D gene: TRBD2; J gene: TRBJ2-4; clone size: .; V gene: TRBV9; CDR3 protein: CASSVAAGGAKNIQYF; CDR3 DNA: TGTGCCAGCAGCGTAGCGGCGGGAGGAGCCAAAAACATTCAGTACTTC
D gene: .; J gene: TRBJ2-7; clone size: .; V gene: TRBV21-1; CDR3 protein: CASSKARWSSYEQYF; CDR3 DNA: TGTGCCAGCAGCAAAGCTAGGTGGAGCTCCTACGAGCAGTACTTC
D gene: TRBD2; J gene: TRBJ2-1; clone size: .; V gene: TRBV7-7; CDR3 protein: CASSLVSGGAGEQFF; CDR3 DNA: TGTGCTAGCAGCTTAGTGAGCGGGGGGGCAGGGGAGCAGTTCTTC
D gene: .; J gene: TRBJ2-4; clone size: .; V gene: TRBV5-1; CDR3 protein: CASSFDGIAKNIQYF; CDR3 DNA: TGCGCCAGCAGCTTCGACGGAATAGCCAAAAACATTCAGTACTTC
D gene: .; J gene: TRBJ2-1; clone size: .; V gene: TRBV5-4; CDR3 protein: CASSLDPIGSYNEQFF; CDR3 DNA: TGTGCCAGCAGCTTGGATCCCATCGGCTCCTACAATGAGCAGTTCTTC
D gene: .; J gene: TRBJ2-7; clone size: .; V gene: TRBV7-2; CDR3 protein: CASSFSHSYEQYF; CDR3 DNA: TGTGCCAGCAGCTTCAGCCACTCCTACGAGCAGTACTTC
D gene: .; J gene: TRBJ2-7; clone size: once; V gene: TRBV27; CDR3 protein: CASSFQTQGYEQYF; CDR3 DNA: TGTGCCAGCAGTTTTCAAACTCAGGGCTACGAGCAGTACTTC
D gene: .; J gene: TRBJ1-2; clone size: .; V gene: TRBV30; CDR3 protein: CAWTRERSGYTF; CDR3 DNA: TGTGCCTGGACTCGGGAGAGGAGTGGCTACACCTTC
D gene: TRBD1; J gene: TRBJ2-5; clone size: .; V gene: TRBV5-1; CDR3 protein: CASSVGQGETQYF; CDR3 DNA: TGCGCCAGCAGCGTGGGACAGGGAGAGACCCAGTACTTC
D gene: .; J gene: TRBJ1-5; clone size: few; V gene: TRBV2; CDR3 protein: CASTIDSLQPQHF; CDR3 DNA: TGTGCCAGCACCATAGACAGTCTTCAGCCCCAGCATTTT
D gene: .; J gene: TRBJ1-1; clone size: .; V gene: TRBV10-3; CDR3 protein: CAIREDRLNTEAFF; CDR3 DNA: TGTGCCATCAGAGAAGACAGATTGAACACTGAAGCTTTCTTT
D gene: TRBD1; J gene: TRBJ1-1; clone size: .; V gene: TRBV6-1; CDR3 protein: CASSDRTGGNTEAFF; CDR3 DNA: TGTGCCAGCAGTGATAGGACAGGGGGAAACACTGAAGCTTTCTTT
D gene: TRBD1; J gene: TRBJ2-7; clone size: .; V gene: TRBV2; CDR3 protein: CASRETTGDYEQYF; CDR3 DNA: TGTGCCAGCAGGGAAACGACAGGGGACTACGAGCAGTACTTC
D gene: .; J gene: TRBJ1-1; clone size: .; V gene: TRBV19; CDR3 protein: CASSIDLFGSGNTEAFF; CDR3 DNA: TGTGCCAGTAGTATAGATCTATTCGGGTCAGGGAACACTGAAGCTTTCTTT
D gene: TRBD1; J gene: TRBJ2-2; clone size: .; V gene: TRBV4-1; CDR3 protein: CASSQVGTGGTGELFF; CDR3 DNA: TGCGCCAGCAGCCAAGTTGGGACAGGGGGCACCGGGGAGCTGTTTTTT
D gene: .; J gene: TRBJ1-6; clone size: few; V gene: TRBV25-1; CDR3 protein: CASSESGKGPSPLHF; CDR3 DNA: TGTGCCAGCAGTGAATCCGGGAAGGGTCCTTCACCCCTCCACTTT
D gene: .; J gene: TRBJ1-6; clone size: .; V gene: TRBV6-5; CDR3 protein: CASSQRQSSPLHF; CDR3 DNA: TGTGCCAGCAGTCAACGCCAGAGTTCACCCCTCCACTTT
D gene: .; J gene: TRBJ2-1; clone size: once; V gene: TRBV5-1; CDR3 protein: CASSLGDRSSYNEQFF; CDR3 DNA: TGCGCCAGCAGCTTGGGGGACCGGAGCTCCTACAATGAGCAGTTCTTC
D gene: .; J gene: TRBJ2-1; clone size: .; V gene: TRBV9; CDR3 protein: CASSVVGSYNEQFF; CDR3 DNA: TGTGCCAGCAGCGTAGTTGGCTCCTACAATGAGCAGTTCTTC
D gene: TRBD2; J gene: TRBJ2-2; clone size: .; V gene: TRBV11-2; CDR3 protein: CASSPRLAGGSHTGELFF; CDR3 DNA: TGTGCCAGCAGCCCCAGACTAGCGGGGGGCTCTCACACCGGGGAGCTGTTTTTT
D gene: .; J gene: TRBJ2-5; clone size: .; V gene: TRBV30; CDR3 protein: CALSGSLRETQYF; CDR3 DNA: TGTGCCTTGTCGGGTTCCCTGAGGGAGACCCAGTACTTC
D gene: TRBD1; J gene: TRBJ1-3; clone size: .; V gene: TRBV5-4; CDR3 protein: CASSQGTDPGNTIYF; CDR3 DNA: TGTGCCAGCAGCCAAGGGACAGATCCTGGAAACACCATATATTTT
D gene: .; J gene: TRBJ2-3; clone size: once; V gene: TRBV5-1; CDR3 protein: CASSSVYGISTDTQYF; CDR3 DNA: TGCGCCAGCAGCTCCGTTTACGGGATTAGCACAGATACGCAGTATTTT
D gene: TRBD1; J gene: TRBJ2-3; clone size: .; V gene: TRBV7-7; CDR3 protein: CASSNAGGATDTQYF; CDR3 DNA: TGTGCTAGCAGCAACGCAGGGGGAGCCACAGATACGCAGTATTTT
D gene: TRBD2; J gene: TRBJ2-3; clone size: once; V gene: TRBV7-8; CDR3 protein: CASTGRRGGQADTQYF; CDR3 DNA: TGTGCCAGCACGGGGCGGCGGGGGGGCCAGGCAGATACGCAGTATTTT
D gene: TRBD1; J gene: TRBJ1-2; clone size: .; V gene: TRBV2; CDR3 protein: CASRDREGVSDGYTF; CDR3 DNA: TGTGCCAGCAGGGACAGGGAGGGGGTTAGTGATGGCTACACCTTC
D gene: TRBD2; J gene: TRBJ2-1; clone size: .; V gene: TRBV9; CDR3 protein: CASSPRLAGGDEQFF; CDR3 DNA: TGTGCCAGCAGCCCCCGACTAGCGGGGGGTGATGAGCAGTTCTTC
D gene: TRBD2; J gene: TRBJ2-3; clone size: .; V gene: TRBV18; CDR3 protein: CASSPWTSGIEPDTQYF; CDR3 DNA: TGTGCCAGCTCACCATGGACTAGCGGGATCGAGCCAGATACGCAGTATTTT
D gene: .; J gene: TRBJ2-6; clone size: .; V gene: TRBV12-2; CDR3 protein: CASRLRRQVLSGANVLTF; CDR3 DNA: TGTGCAAGTCGCTTAAGGCGTCAGGTACTCTCTGGGGCCAACGTCCTGACTTTC
D gene: .; J gene: TRBJ1-5; clone size: .; V gene: TRBV6-6; CDR3 protein: CASRDSNQPQHF; CDR3 DNA: TGTGCCAGCAGGGATAGCAATCAGCCCCAGCATTTT
D gene: .; J gene: TRBJ1-4; clone size: .; V gene: TRBV28; CDR3 protein: CASSPPWEKLFF; CDR3 DNA: TGTGCCAGCAGTCCCCCATGGGAAAAACTGTTTTTT
D gene: .; J gene: TRBJ2-1; clone size: .; V gene: TRBV7-9; CDR3 protein: CASSLDFGLYNEQFF; CDR3 DNA: TGTGCCAGCAGCCTGGACTTCGGCCTATACAATGAGCAGTTCTTC
D gene: .; J gene: TRBJ2-3; clone size: .; V gene: TRBV5-1; CDR3 protein: CASSYRTAASTDTQYF; CDR3 DNA: TGCGCCAGCAGTTACCGGACGGCCGCTAGCACAGATACGCAGTATTTT
D gene: TRBD1; J gene: TRBJ1-3; clone size: .; V gene: TRBV10-3; CDR3 protein: CAIMGRGLGNTIYF; CDR3 DNA: TGTGCCATCATGGGCAGGGGGCTCGGAAACACCATATATTTT
D gene: .; J gene: TRBJ2-2; clone size: .; V gene: TRBV30; CDR3 protein: CAWSHGTGELFF; CDR3 DNA: TGTGCCTGGAGCCACGGAACCGGGGAGCTGTTTTTT
D gene: .; J gene: TRBJ1-2; clone size: .; V gene: TRBV5-6; CDR3 protein: CASSLGRAGSGYTF; CDR3 DNA: TGTGCCAGCAGCTTGGGACGGGCCGGGTCAGGCTACACCTTC
D gene: TRBD1; J gene: TRBJ1-1; clone size: .; V gene: TRBV6-5; CDR3 protein: CASSPWNRGNTEAFF; CDR3 DNA: TGTGCCAGCAGTCCGTGGAACAGGGGGAACACTGAAGCTTTCTTT
D gene: TRBD1; J gene: TRBJ2-2; clone size: .; V gene: TRBV9; CDR3 protein: CASSGNRGRTGELFF; CDR3 DNA: TGTGCCAGCAGCGGAAACAGGGGGCGCACCGGGGAGCTGTTTTTT
D gene: .; J gene: TRBJ2-5; clone size: .; V gene: TRBV7-8; CDR3 protein: CASSPLGGLGSETQYF; CDR3 DNA: TGTGCCAGCTCACCCTTAGGCGGGTTGGGTTCGGAGACCCAGTACTTC